Each of the 2 T cell receptor beta chains below was sequenced from the same sample in a study of cytomegalovirus exposure and HLA in healthy donors. The PCR had 60 Vbeta and 13 Jbeta primers. Method: immunoSEQ multiplex PCR; TCRdb's copy keeps in-frame clones and lacks some. The sample includes approximately 50,000 clones, roughly four fifths seen only once; the top ten take around 4%. Sample: PBMCs. Receptors originate from a man younger than 40 in good health and CMV-seronegative.

The chain has TRBV7-2 and TRBJ2-5; 7 nucleotides agree with TRBD1. The junction had 2 bases not matched to a gene; V was cut back by 2 bases and J by 2 bases. The CDR3 contains 14 residues. Germline CDR1 is SGHTA and CDR2 is FQGNSA. The CDR3 loop reads CASSLQGEQETQYF. The CDR3 coding sequence is TGTGCCAGCAGCTTACAGGGGGAACAAGAGACCCAGTACTTC.

V and J are TRBV11-2 and TRBJ2-5; 10 bases match TRBD1. Judging by the DNA end, TRBJ2-7 fits better; the J call may be wrong. Germline V gene data show CDR1 as SGHAT and CDR2 as FQNNGV. CDR3 length: 14 amino acids. CDR3 nucleotides: TGTGCCAGCAGCTCGGACAGGGGGGCCTACGAGCAGTACTTC. It specifies CASSSDRGAYEQYF.